What follows are 25 T cell receptor beta chains derived from one specimen sequenced in a study of blood T cell repertoires in COVID-19. Some clones are missing from TCRdb's copy, which holds only in-frame ones; the method was immunoSEQ multiplex PCR. The sample has 300,000 to 350,000 clones; around nine tenths are singletons. The sequenced sample was peripheral blood. These receptors originate from a woman in her 70s with COVID-19, enrolled during active disease.

The V gene is TRBV19, the J gene TRBJ2-2; 10 nucleotides agree with TRBD1. The CDR3 has 14 amino acids. Germline CDR1 reads LNHDA; CDR2 reads SQIVND (reference sequence). V shed 4 bases, J shed 5 bases, and the junction held 1 base outside the gene matches. The CDR3 reads CASSKDRGTGELFF. The CDR3 DNA reads TGTGCCAGTAGTAAGGACAGGGGGACCGGGGAGCTGTTTTTT.

The CDR3 bases are TGTGCCAGAAGCCCCAGACAGGGCGGCTATGGCTACACCTTC. Protein sequence: CARSPRQGGYGYTF. The chain joins TRBV7-5 to TRBJ1-2; the table's D call of TRBD1 was not tested on the DNA. TRBV7-5 is listed as a pseudogene. The CDR3 extends over 14 amino acids.

The J gene is TRBJ2-1, the V gene TRBV18, with 12 positions matching TRBD1. From germline, CDR1 is KGHSH and CDR2 LQKENI. The V segment lost 6 bases and the J segment 6 bases; nucleotides outside the gene matches: 6. This CDR3 contains 15 residues. The CDR3 nucleotides read TGTGCCAGCTCGTCCGGGACAGGGGGCTTCAATGAGCAGTTCTTC. Translating gives CASSSGTGGFNEQFF.

This rearrangement joins TRBV24-1 to TRBJ1-5, with 7 nucleotides matching TRBD1. In germline, CDR1 is KGHDR, CDR2 SFDVKD. CDR3 length: 16 amino acids. Trimming cost V 3 bases and J 3 bases; bases outside gene matches: 7. Here the CDR3 DNA reads TGTGCCACCAGTGATACCTATGACAGGGTCAATCAGCCCCAGCATTTT. Amino acids: CATSDTYDRVNQPQHF.

The genes are TRBV9 and TRBJ1-1; D is undetermined. CDR3 length equals 13 residues. V was pared by 6 bases and J by 0 bases, with 9 bases between. From germline, CDR1 is SGDLS and CDR2 YYNGEE. CDR3 loop: CASTAGLNTEAFF. The CDR3 DNA sequence: TGTGCCAGCACGGCGGGGTTGAACACTGAAGCTTTCTTT. The variable domain in full, completed from reference TRBV9 and TRBJ1-1, reads DSGVTQTPKHLITATGQRVTLRCSPRSGDLSVYWYQQSLDQGLQFLIQYYNGEERAKGNILERFSAQQFPDLHSELNLSSLELGDSALYFCASTAGLNTEAFFGQGTRLTVV.

The chain couples TRBV6-5 to TRBJ2-2; TRBD1 matches at 8 bases. The CDR3 length is 16 residues. Germline V gene sequence: CDR1 MNHEY, CDR2 SVGAGI. Germline trimming cut 4 bases from V and 4 bases from J; bases unmatched to any gene: 8. The CDR3 region has the DNA TGTGCCAGCAGTTCCGAACAGGGGGTTGGCACCGGGGAGCTGTTTTTT. Translated: CASSSEQGVGTGELFF.

The chain links TRBV3-1 (or the pseudogene TRBV3-2) to TRBJ1-2, with unresolved D. The CDR3 sequence is 14 residues long. V gave up 4 bases and J gave up 2 bases, with 11 bases separating them. Looked up from germline, CDR1 is LGHDT and CDR2 is YNNKEL (reference sequence). CDR3 in amino acids: CASSRREGNYGYTF. In DNA, the CDR3 is TGTGCCAGCAGCCGCCGGGAAGGGAACTATGGCTACACCTTC.

This chain uses TRBV5-1 with TRBJ2-7; D remains ambiguous. The CDR3 runs to 13 residues. Germline V CDR1 and CDR2: SGHRS, YFSETQ. The V gene lost 4 bases and the J gene lost 2 bases, with 10 bases spanning the gap. This chain's CDR3 is CASSPSEPYEQYF. The CDR3 DNA sequence: TGCGCCAGCAGCCCTTCGGAGCCCTACGAGCAGTACTTC.

The chain couples TRBV27 to TRBJ1-1, with 8 bases matching TRBD1. Germline V gene data show CDR1 as MNHEY and CDR2 as SMNVEV (reference sequence). The CDR3 consists of 16 residues. The V gene end was trimmed by 3 bases and the J gene end by 3 bases; junction bases not matched to a gene: 9. DNA of the CDR3: TGTGCCAGCAGTTTTCGACAGGGGTGGGGGGACACTGAAGCTTTCTTT. As protein: CASSFRQGWGDTEAFF.

The chain has TRBV12-5 and TRBJ1-4; TRBD1 is a possible D gene (6 bases). In germline, CDR1 is LGHNT, CDR2 FRNRAP. This CDR3 contains 15 residues. Trimming took 6 bases from V and 0 from J, leaving 11 bases between them. In DNA, the CDR3 is TGTGCTAGTGGGACAGGACAAGCAACTAATGAAAAACTGTTTTTT. Protein: CASGTGQATNEKLFF. Filled out from reference TRBV12-5 and TRBJ1-4, the complete variable domain reads DARVTQTPRHKVTEMGQEVTMRCQPILGHNTVFWYRQTMMQGLELLAYFRNRAPLDDSGMPKDRFSAEMPDATLATLKIQPSEPRDSAVYFCASGTGQATNEKLFFGSGTQLSVL.

This clone has a single count. The V and J genes are TRBV2 and TRBJ1-6; TRBD1 is a possible D gene (5 bases). CDR1 and CDR2 (germline): SNHLY, FYNNEI. The CDR3 totals 15 residues. Trimming left V 6 bases short and J 0 bases short, with 9 bases between. CDR3 sequence reads: CASRRQSSYNSPLHF. The CDR3 DNA reads as TGTGCCAGCAGGAGACAGAGCTCCTATAATTCACCCCTCCACTTT.

The chain employs TRBV30 and TRBJ1-5, with a tentative D call TRBD1 (5 bases). Germline values: CDR1 GTSNPN, CDR2 SVGIG (reference sequence). Trimming cost V 0 bases and J 6 bases, with 12 bases left between them. This CDR3 spans 14 amino acids. CDR3 amino acids: CAWSVWGGTQPQHF. The CDR3 region has the DNA TGTGCCTGGAGTGTATGGGGCGGGACTCAGCCCCAGCATTTT.

The chain joins TRBV28 to TRBJ2-7; 12 nucleotides align to TRBD1. The CDR3 covers 14 residues. Germline V CDR1 and CDR2: MDHEN, SYDVKM. After removal of 9 bases from V and 2 bases from J, the junction contained 5 bases not matched to a gene. The CDR3 reads CASGGDRGPYEQYF. DNA for the CDR3: TGTGCCAGTGGGGGGGACAGGGGGCCCTACGAGCAGTACTTC.

For the CDR3, the DNA is TGTGCCAGCACCCGGGACAGCTCTAATGAAAAACTGTTTTTT. As protein: CASTRDSSNEKLFF. The V gene is TRBV2, the J gene TRBJ1-4; 7 nucleotides line up with TRBD1. Trimming removed 7 bases from V and 3 bases from J; junction bases left unmatched: 5. Germline CDR1 and CDR2: SNHLY and FYNNEI. The CDR3 is made up of 14 amino acids.

The chain uses TRBV12-3 or TRBV12-4 and TRBJ2-5; D gene unclear. The CDR3 loop spans 12 amino acids. The germline V and J ends were trimmed by 2 bases and 3 bases, with 4 bases remaining between them. CDR3 residues: CASSLREETQYF. In DNA form, the CDR3 reads TGTGCCAGCAGTTTACGGGAAGAGACCCAGTACTTC.

This clone has only one observation. The gene calls are TRBV19 and TRBJ1-3; D is uncertain. V was clipped by 5 bases and J by 3 bases, with 8 bases between them. Germline values: CDR1 LNHDA, CDR2 SQIVND (reference sequence). The CDR3 contains 13 residues. CDR3 sequence (DNA): TGTGCCAGTAGTGGAGAGAGTGGAAACACCATATATTTT. This encodes CASSGESGNTIYF.

The chain combines TRBV18 with TRBJ1-1, with 7 bases fitting TRBD1. After removal of 3 bases from V and 2 bases from J, the junction contained 6 bases not matched to a gene. The germline V gene encodes CDR1 KGHSH and CDR2 LQKENI. CDR3 length: 15 amino acids. CDR3 loop: CASSPFQGGNTEAFF. The CDR3 coding sequence is TGTGCCAGCTCACCGTTCCAGGGGGGAAACACTGAAGCTTTCTTT.

This clone was observed a few times. V and J are TRBV7-3 and TRBJ1-1, with D unresolved. Germline CDR1 reads SGHTA; CDR2 reads FQGTGA. With 5 bases removed from V and 1 base from J, the gap between germline ends came to 8 bases. The CDR3 consists of 13 residues. CDR3 bases: TGTGCCAGCAGCCGAGCACGGAACACTGAAGCTTTCTTT. This sequence encodes CASSRARNTEAFF.

This chain connects TRBV6-6 to TRBJ2-5, with a tentative D call TRBD2 (5 bases). V was shortened by 6 bases and J by 4 bases, with 18 bases between the two germline ends. The CDR3 length is 15 residues. Germline V gene sequence: CDR1 MNHNY, CDR2 SVGAGI (reference sequence). For the CDR3, the DNA is TGTGCCAGCAGGACCGCCCGGGGTTTATCAGAGACCCAGTACTTC. Amino acid sequence: CASRTARGLSETQYF.

The V gene is TRBV30, the J gene TRBJ1-4, with 9 bases that match TRBD1. Germline V gene data show CDR1 as GTSNPN and CDR2 as SVGIG (reference sequence). The J segment lost 15 bases and the V segment lost 4 bases, leaving 9 bases of the junction unmatched. There are 12 residues in the CDR3. CDR3 amino acids: CAWMRTGEDLFF. In nucleotides, the CDR3 is TGTGCCTGGATGCGGACAGGGGAGGACTTGTTTTTT.

The chain employs TRBV19 and TRBJ1-6; D is ambiguous. The CDR3 runs to 14 residues. Germline V gives CDR1 LNHDA, CDR2 SQIVND (reference sequence). V lost 5 bases and J 7 bases, leaving 12 bases between the germline ends. CDR3 in amino acids: CASSRLQENSPLHF. CDR3 DNA: TGTGCCAGTAGTCGTTTACAAGAAAATTCACCCCTCCACTTT. Full variable domain (missing parts from reference TRBV19 and TRBJ1-6): DGGITQSPKYLFRKEGQNVTLSCEQNLNHDAMYWYRQDPGQGLRLIYYSQIVNDFQKGDIAEGYSVSREKKESFPLTVTSAQKNPTAFYLCASSRLQENSPLHFGNGTRLTVT.

V usage is TRBV19 and J usage is TRBJ2-1; 8 bases map to TRBD1. The germline V gene encodes CDR1 LNHDA and CDR2 SQIVND (reference sequence). There are 15 residues in the CDR3. Germline trimming cut 5 bases from V and 9 bases from J; bases unmatched to any gene: 12. The CDR3 region is CASSPRDRYQGEQFF. CDR3 nucleotides: TGTGCCAGTAGTCCCCGGGACAGGTATCAGGGTGAGCAGTTCTTC.

V and J are TRBV5-1 and TRBJ2-7; the D gene is possibly TRBD2 (6 bases). V shed 2 bases and J shed 5 bases, with 17 bases lying between them. Germline V gene sequence: CDR1 SGHRS, CDR2 YFSETQ. CDR3 length: 15 amino acids. CDR3 sequence: CASSFGGRLANEQYF. The CDR3 DNA is TGCGCCAGCAGCTTCGGAGGGAGGCTAGCTAACGAGCAGTACTTC.

The chain has TRBV19 and TRBJ2-7; TRBD1 matches at 9 bases. The germline gives CDR1 LNHDA, CDR2 SQIVND (reference sequence). The V segment lost 9 bases and the J segment 2 bases; nucleotides outside the gene matches: 5. The CDR3 contains 13 residues. The CDR3 DNA sequence: TGTGCCAGCGGACAGGGGACAACCTACGAGCAGTACTTC. Amino acid sequence: CASGQGTTYEQYF. The variable domain in full, completed from reference TRBV19 and TRBJ2-7, reads DGGITQSPKYLFRKEGQNVTLSCEQNLNHDAMYWYRQDPGQGLRLIYYSQIVNDFQKGDIAEGYSVSREKKESFPLTVTSAQKNPTAFYLCASGQGTTYEQYFGPGTRLTVT.

The chain carries TRBV18 and TRBJ1-1; D not resolved. Trimming took off 7 bases at V and 4 bases at J, with 13 bases between the two ends. Germline-derived CDR1 and CDR2 are KGHSH and LQKENI. This CDR3 spans 13 amino acids. The CDR3, as DNA: TGTGCCAGCTTCTACCGGGAGCGCACTGAAGCTTTCTTT. Its protein is CASFYRERTEAFF.